The source of this T cell receptor (beta chain) is a study of CD8 T cells in ankylosing spondylitis. This CDR3 region has 12 residues. V shed 3 bases and J shed 8 bases, with 7 bases lying between them. This clonotype was counted at least ten times. As the method for making TCR beta libraries, quantitative 5'-RACE with molecular barcodes was used. TCRdb used MiXCR to reprocess the 5' RACE reads, holding one entry per CDR3 protein. Among about 220,000 distinct CDR3 sequences listed, more than 25% were seen once. The source of this sequence is a male donor with ankylosing spondylitis or in good health (not recorded which). The chain uses TRBV12-3 or TRBV12-4 and TRBJ1-4; D unclear. Sequencing was performed on blood, either unsorted or a sorted T cell fraction (not recorded which). The CDR3 loop is CASSFVNEKLFF. The CDR3 DNA is TGTGCCAGCAGTTTTGTCAACGAAAAACTGTTTTTT.